The entry that follows covers one T cell receptor (beta chain) sequence. This specimen comes from a study of blood T cell repertoires in COVID-19. In the study overall: COVID-19 samples, acute and convalescent, were from the United States, Italy and Spain. T cells, B-cell-depleted T cells, or PBMCs provided the cDNA or gDNA that served as material.

TCRdb's table, derived via immunoSEQ multiplex PCR, lists solely in-frame clones and lacks some. This sample has a few hundred thousand clones; about four fifths occur once, and the top ten carry about 3.6%. V was pared by 1 base and J by 2 bases, with 9 bases between. The CDR3 runs 14 residues. Germline values: CDR1 LNHDA, CDR2 SQIVND (reference sequence). The receptor was derived from a woman over 75 with acute or convalescent COVID-19. This chain connects TRBV19 to TRBJ2-7; the D gene is possibly TRBD1 (5 bases). The sequencing sample was made of peripheral blood. The CDR3 sequence is CASSIGGHTYEQYF. In DNA, the CDR3 is TGTGCCAGTAGTATAGGCGGACACACCTACGAGCAGTACTTC.